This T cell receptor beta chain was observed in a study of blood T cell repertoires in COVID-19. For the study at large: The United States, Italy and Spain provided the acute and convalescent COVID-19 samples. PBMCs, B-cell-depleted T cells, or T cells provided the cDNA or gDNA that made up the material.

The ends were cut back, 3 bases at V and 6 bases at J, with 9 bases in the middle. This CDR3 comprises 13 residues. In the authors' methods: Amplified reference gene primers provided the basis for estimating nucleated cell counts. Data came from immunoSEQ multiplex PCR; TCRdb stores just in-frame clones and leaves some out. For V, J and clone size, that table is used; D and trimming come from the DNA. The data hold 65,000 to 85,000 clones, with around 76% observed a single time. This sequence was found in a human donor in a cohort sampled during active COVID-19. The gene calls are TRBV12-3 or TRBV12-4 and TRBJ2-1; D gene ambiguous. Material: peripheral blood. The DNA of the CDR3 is TGTGCCAGCAGTTTTGACTGGCCCAATGAGCAGTTCTTC. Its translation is CASSFDWPNEQFF.